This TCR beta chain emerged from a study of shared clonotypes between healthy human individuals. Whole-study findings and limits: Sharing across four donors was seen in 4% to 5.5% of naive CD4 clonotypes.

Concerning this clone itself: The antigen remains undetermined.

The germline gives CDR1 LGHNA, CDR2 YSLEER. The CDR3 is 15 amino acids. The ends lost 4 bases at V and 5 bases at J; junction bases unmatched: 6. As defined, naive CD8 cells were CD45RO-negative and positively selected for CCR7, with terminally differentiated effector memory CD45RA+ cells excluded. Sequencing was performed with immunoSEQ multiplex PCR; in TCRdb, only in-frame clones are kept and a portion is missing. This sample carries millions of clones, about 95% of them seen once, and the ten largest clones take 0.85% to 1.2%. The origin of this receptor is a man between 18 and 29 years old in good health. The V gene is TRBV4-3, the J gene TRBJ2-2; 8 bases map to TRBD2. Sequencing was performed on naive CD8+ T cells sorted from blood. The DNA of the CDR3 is TGCGCCAGCAGCCCAGCGGGAGTGGGGACCGGGGAGCTGTTTTTT. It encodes CASSPAGVGTGELFF.